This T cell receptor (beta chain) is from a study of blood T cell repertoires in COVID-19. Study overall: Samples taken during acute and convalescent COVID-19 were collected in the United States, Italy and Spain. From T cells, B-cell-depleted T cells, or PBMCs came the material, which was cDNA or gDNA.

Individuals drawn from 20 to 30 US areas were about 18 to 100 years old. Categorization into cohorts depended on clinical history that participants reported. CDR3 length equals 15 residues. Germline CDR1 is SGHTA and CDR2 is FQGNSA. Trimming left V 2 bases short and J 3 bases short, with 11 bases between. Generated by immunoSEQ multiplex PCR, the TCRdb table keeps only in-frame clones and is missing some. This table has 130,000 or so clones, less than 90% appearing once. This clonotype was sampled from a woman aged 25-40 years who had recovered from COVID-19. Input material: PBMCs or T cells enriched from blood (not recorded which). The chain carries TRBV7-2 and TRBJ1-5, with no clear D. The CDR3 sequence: CASSLTAQDNQPQHF. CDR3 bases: TGTGCCAGCAGCTTAACGGCCCAGGACAATCAGCCCCAGCATTTT.